This entry is about one T cell receptor (beta chain). The data were taken from a study of blood T cell repertoires in COVID-19. Background on the study: Acute and convalescent COVID-19 samples came from the United States, Italy and Spain. In each case, the material was cDNA or gDNA derived from T cells, B-cell-depleted T cells, or PBMCs.

CDR1 and CDR2 (germline): MNHEY, SVGAGI. V was pared by 6 bases and J by 3 bases, with 12 bases between. This CDR3 is 14 amino acids long. As processed by the authors: Reference gene primer amplification yielded estimated nucleated cell counts. Sequencing used immunoSEQ multiplex PCR; TCRdb keeps in-frame clones, though not all of them. The DNA was the basis for D and trimming; V, J and clone size are from that table. The data hold roughly 140,000 clones, with roughly nine tenths observed a single time. The sequence derives from a woman aged 55-70 years with active COVID-19. This chain links TRBV6-5 with TRBJ1-5; TRBD1 is a possible D gene (6 bases). Sequencing was carried out using peripheral blood. CDR3 sequence: CASSRTVYNQPQHF. The CDR3 DNA reads TGTGCCAGCAGCCGGACAGTTTACAATCAGCCCCAGCATTTT.